Detailed here is one TCR beta chain. Its cognate antigen is unknown. TCRdb recomputed calls from the reads with MiXCR, one row per CDR3 protein. This sample has 650,000 to 900,000 distinct CDR3 sequences, with almost 30% found just once. These data originate in a study of T cell repertoires in cytomegalovirus infection. Study overall: Recently identified HLA-C-restricted CMV epitopes were used, and well-studied HLA-B-restricted CMV epitopes were used as well. Public TCR beta signatures were indicative of both CMV infection and a matching HLA type.

The CDR3 is made up of 14 amino acids. From germline, CDR1 is MGHRA and CDR2 YSYEKL. With 0 bases removed from V and 2 bases from J, the gap between germline ends came to 7 bases. Notes on the study in general: People with CMV and the relevant HLA were identified by cumulative public TCR beta family frequency. HLA-C-restricted CMV clonotypes gave the most frequent clonotype in two of eight donors.

This chain links TRBV4-1 with TRBJ1-2; D gene unclear. The clonotype originates from a human donor in good health (CMV status not recorded). Some clones in this sample may be carry-over from other donors' samples. Here the sequenced sample was cultured CD8+ T cells from PBMCs, taken from culture after CMV antigen stimulation. The CDR3 is CASSQDRKNYGYTF. The CDR3 DNA reads TGCGCCAGCAGCCAAGATAGGAAGAACTATGGCTACACCTTC.